Below are 18 T cell receptor beta chains sequenced from a single sample in a study of blood T cell repertoires in COVID-19. Only in-frame clones appear in the TCRdb table, and some are missing; sequencing was by immunoSEQ multiplex PCR. Of some 30,000 clones detected, roughly 90% appear once; the ten largest clones hold around 8.2%. The sample taken for sequencing was peripheral blood. These receptors were collected from a man between 65 and 85 years old with active or convalescent COVID-19.

The chain has TRBV29-1 and TRBJ1-4; D is uncertain. The CDR3 has 13 residues. The germline V gene has CDR1 SQVTM and CDR2 ANQGSEA. V was clipped by 8 bases and J by 0 bases, with 10 bases between them. As DNA, the CDR3 is TGCAGCACTAAGAGCACAACTAATGAAAAACTGTTTTTT. Translated, it gives CSTKSTTNEKLFF.

This clone was detected only once. This chain uses TRBV4-1 with TRBJ2-3, with 14 bases aligning to TRBD2. V dropped 1 base and J dropped 6; count of bases not matched to a gene: 6. The CDR3 contains 17 residues. Germline lookup yields CDR1 MGHRA and CDR2 YSYEKL. CDR3 residues: CASSQGRLAGGLDTQYF. The DNA of the CDR3 is TGCGCCAGCAGCCAAGGGCGACTAGCGGGGGGGCTGGATACGCAGTATTTT.

The chain combines TRBV5-1 with TRBJ1-6, with D perhaps TRBD1 (6 bases). Germline CDR1 and CDR2: SGHRS and YFSETQ. The CDR3 totals 15 residues. Trimming took 4 bases from V and 5 from J, leaving 13 bases between them. The CDR3 sequence: CASSQIQGNNSPLHF. CDR3 nucleotide sequence: TGCGCCAGCAGCCAGATCCAGGGGAATAATTCACCCCTCCACTTT. The whole variable domain, remainder taken from reference TRBV5-1 and TRBJ1-6, is KAGVTQTPRYLIKTRGQQVTLSCSPISGHRSVSWYQQTPGQGLQFLFEYFSETQRNKGNFPGRFSGRQFSNSRSEMNVSTLELGDSALYLCASSQIQGNNSPLHFGNGTRLTVT.

The chain is built from TRBV9 and TRBJ1-2; D may be TRBD1 (6 bases). The CDR3 totals 16 residues. Germline CDR1 reads SGDLS; CDR2 reads YYNGEE. Trimming cost V 4 bases and J 1 base, with 17 bases left between them. CDR3 DNA: TGTGCCAGCAGCCCCAAAGGACAGAACAGTAACTATGGCTACACCTTC. Translated, it gives CASSPKGQNSNYGYTF.

The CDR3 nucleotides read TGTGCCAGTAGTGCCGAATTACAGGGTTTCCACGAGCAGTACTTC. Protein product: CASSAELQGFHEQYF. J is TRBJ2-7 and V is TRBV19; tentatively, D is TRBD1 (6 bases). V gave up 5 bases and J gave up 5 bases, with 19 bases separating them. There are 15 residues in the CDR3. CDR1 is LNHDA and CDR2 is SQIVND in the germline V gene (reference sequence).

The chain links TRBV19 to TRBJ1-2, with TRBD1 identical over 7 bases. Trimming cost V 3 bases and J 3 bases; bases outside gene matches: 4. CDR1 and CDR2 (germline): LNHDA, SQIVND (reference sequence). CDR3 length: 14 residues. CDR3: CASSMRQGDYGYTF. CDR3 bases: TGTGCCAGTAGTATGCGGCAGGGGGACTATGGCTACACCTTC.

This clone was counted a single time. The CDR3 nucleotides read TGTGCCAGCAGCGCAACAGGGAGAAATCAGCCCCAGCATTTT. It encodes CASSATGRNQPQHF. This chain connects TRBV5-6 to TRBJ1-5; tentatively, D is TRBD1 (6 bases). CDR3 length: 14 residues. V was trimmed by 4 bases and J by 4 bases, leaving 12 bases between them. CDR1 and CDR2 (germline): SGHDT, YYEEEE.

The chain employs TRBV19 and TRBJ1-4; maybe TRBD1 (6 bases). V was clipped by 3 bases and J by 0 bases, with 8 bases between them. The germline CDR1 and CDR2 sequences are LNHDA and SQIVND (reference sequence). The CDR3 contains 15 residues. The CDR3 region has the DNA TGTGCCAGTAGTATTGGGGGCACAACTAATGAAAAACTGTTTTTT. It yields the protein CASSIGGTTNEKLFF.

V is TRBV25-1 and J is TRBJ2-4; D may be TRBD2 (6 bases). The CDR3 consists of 15 residues. Germline assignment: CDR1 MGHDK and CDR2 SYGVNS. V dropped 3 bases and J dropped 8 bases, with 17 bases sitting between them. The CDR3 spells CASSDPGTLSDIQYF. Here the CDR3 DNA reads TGTGCCAGCAGTGACCCTGGGACTTTATCGGACATTCAGTACTTC.

The rearrangement uses TRBV9 and TRBJ2-5; D may be TRBD2 (7 bases). This CDR3 contains 13 residues. Germline V gene data show CDR1 as SGDLS and CDR2 as YYNGEE. V lost 2 bases, J lost 5 bases, and 10 bases lay in between. The CDR3 DNA reads as TGTGCCAGCAGCGTCGGGGGGCAGGAGACCCAGTACTTC. Translated: CASSVGGQETQYF.

The V and J genes are TRBV19 and TRBJ2-3, with 15 bases fitting TRBD2. J lost 4 bases, V lost 4 bases, and 9 bases had no gene match. CDR1 and CDR2 from the germline V gene are LNHDA and SQIVND (reference sequence). The CDR3 length is 18 residues. As DNA, the CDR3 is TGTGCCAGTAGTAGGTGGACTAGCGGGGGGGTTATCCCAGATACGCAGTATTTT. This sequence encodes CASSRWTSGGVIPDTQYF.

This sequence joins TRBV25-1 and TRBJ2-5; 9 bases are shared with TRBD1. CDR1 MGHDK and CDR2 SYGVNS come from the germline V gene. There are 15 residues in the CDR3. J was trimmed by 5 bases and V by 5 bases; bases with no gene match: 9. The DNA of the CDR3 is TGTGCCAGCAGTCCTCCCGGGACAGGGACGGAGACCCAGTACTTC. Translated: CASSPPGTGTETQYF.

The chain carries TRBV6-5 and TRBJ2-3; 11 bases fit TRBD2. The junction had 10 bases not matched to a gene; V was cut back by 6 bases and J by 8 bases. The V gene's germline CDR1 is MNHEY and CDR2 SVGAGI. The CDR3 spans 15 residues. Here the CDR3 reads CASSQGLAAHGTQYF. The CDR3 DNA reads TGTGCCAGCAGCCAGGGACTAGCGGCGCACGGTACGCAGTATTTT.

V is TRBV7-2 and J is TRBJ1-6, with 9 nucleotides matching TRBD1. This CDR3 is built from 14 residues. The junction had 4 bases not matched to a gene; V was cut back by 5 bases and J by 8 bases. Germline CDR1 is SGHTA and CDR2 is FQGNSA. The CDR3 DNA is TGTGCCAGCAGCACCGGACAGGGGTATTCACCCCTCCACTTT. Translation gives CASSTGQGYSPLHF.

This chain links TRBV19 with TRBJ1-5, with a weak D call TRBD1 (5 bases). V lost 5 bases, J lost 2 bases, and 10 bases lay in between. CDR1 LNHDA and CDR2 SQIVND come from the germline V gene (reference sequence). This CDR3 is 14 amino acids long. The CDR3 region is CASSSEGRNQPQHF. The CDR3 bases are TGTGCCAGTAGTTCGGAGGGGCGCAATCAGCCCCAGCATTTT.

The gene calls are TRBV4-3 and TRBJ1-2, with 9 bases identical to TRBD1. The CDR3 has 15 residues. Germline V lookup: CDR1 LGHNA, CDR2 YSLEER. Trimming took 0 bases from V and 7 from J; bases not matched to a gene: 6. CDR3 sequence reads: CASSQEGTGFGGYTF. DNA of the CDR3: TGCGCCAGCAGCCAAGAGGGGACAGGGTTCGGTGGCTACACCTTC.

The rearrangement uses TRBV4-3 and TRBJ1-2, with TRBD1 matching over 7 bases. Germline CDR1 and CDR2: LGHNA and YSLEER. V lost 4 bases and J lost 5; bases outside the gene matches: 4. The CDR3 runs 13 residues. This CDR3 is CASSRGQTYGYTF. CDR3 sequence (DNA): TGCGCCAGCAGCCGGGGACAGACTTATGGCTACACCTTC.

The chain has TRBV6-6 and TRBJ1-1; D possibly corresponds to TRBD1 (6 bases). The CDR3 runs to 13 residues. Germline CDR1 is MNHNY and CDR2 is SVGAGI (reference sequence). V was cut by 6 bases and J by 3 bases, with 11 bases left in between. CDR3 DNA sequence: TGTGCCAGCAGAGACAGGTTGGACACTGAAGCTTTCTTT. This translates into CASRDRLDTEAFF.